The 18 T cell receptor beta chains reported below all come from one sample, sequenced in a study of T-cell reconstitution after alpha-beta-depleted transplantation in children listed by TCRdb under 2016. The library was produced with PCR. TCRdb lists the instrument as Illumina HiSeq 2500. TCR libraries were prepared with molecular barcoding, using unique molecular identifiers to normalize TCRbeta repertoire quantification. TCRdb ran its own pipeline on the public reads, namely fastp trimming at Q25 and MiXCR clone calling, and kept in-frame beta chains. Rows with a matching CDR3 protein are joined into one entry that keeps the most common DNA and genes. The sample includes about 150,000 distinct CDR3 sequences, with roughly 8.8% observed a single time. Less than 20% of the sample rests with the top ten. Explained via the paper, the treatment or condition label denotes: allogeneic hematopoietic cell transplantation with graft depleted of TCRalphabeta T cells and CD19 B cells.

Sequenced here: PBMCs, mostly from graft donor cells, sampled 180 days after TCRalphabeta/CD19-depleted stem cell transplant. These receptor sequences come from a female patient aged 2 to 10 who had a stem cell transplant for congenital amegakaryocytic thrombocytopenia, so the T cells may come from the graft donor.

About this clonotype: This clone may be a read error of a much larger clone one base away. The rearrangement joins TRBV5-5 to TRBJ1-2; the match to TRBD1 covers 8 bases. The V and J ends lost 6 bases and 9 bases, in that order; junction bases with no gene match: 10. The CDR3 sequence is 13 residues long. In germline, CDR1 is SGHKS, CDR2 YYEKEE (reference sequence). The CDR3 loop reads CASILDRGHCYTF. DNA for the CDR3: TGTGCCAGCATCCTAGACAGGGGCCATTGCTACACCTTC. The full variable domain, rest sourced from reference TRBV5-5 and TRBJ1-2, is DAGVTQSPTHLIKTRGQQVTLRCSPISGHKSVSWYQQVLGQGPQFIFQYYEKEERGRGNFPDRFSARQFPNYSSELNVNALLLGDSALYLCASILDRGHCYTFGSGTRLTVV.

This clonotype has a count of ten or more. CDR3 sequence (DNA): TGCAGCGTTGATCAGGGGGCCGATGAGCAGTTCTTC. Protein: CSVDQGADEQFF. This chain connects TRBV29-1 to TRBJ2-1; 8 bases are shared with TRBD1. The CDR3 runs 12 residues. With 3 bases clipped from V and 8 bases from J, the junction kept 3 bases outside the gene matches. The germline V gene encodes CDR1 SQVTM and CDR2 ANQGSEA.

The sample holds a few counts of this clonotype. This chain joins TRBV6-5 and TRBJ1-1; no reliable D call. Germline CDR1 and CDR2: MNHEY and SVGAGI. V gave up 6 bases and J gave up 5 bases, with 13 bases separating them. The CDR3 has 13 residues. The CDR3, as DNA: TGTGCCAGCAGCGGATTCGGGGTGACTGAAGCTTTCTTT. Amino acids: CASSGFGVTEAFF.

Concerning this clonotype itself: A much larger clone differs by one base, so this may be a read error. The rearrangement uses TRBV12-3 or TRBV12-4 and TRBJ2-7, with D uncertain. This CDR3 has 14 amino acids. The V end lost 3 bases, the J end lost 3 bases, and 12 bases lay between the germline ends. The CDR3 protein is CASSLHLTCYEQYF. The CDR3 nucleotides read TGTGCCAGCAGTTTGCATCTAACATGCTACGAGCAGTACTTC.

This clonotype was seen many times. The chain carries TRBV7-6 and TRBJ2-1, with TRBD2 matching over 9 bases. This CDR3 comprises 19 residues. Germline-derived CDR1 and CDR2 are SGHVS and FNYEAQ. The junction had 16 bases not matched to a gene; V was cut back by 4 bases and J by 3 bases. CDR3 in DNA: TGTGCCAGCAGCTGGACCCCTCCCTTTAGCGGGGGCATCTACAATGAGCAGTTCTTC. Amino acids: CASSWTPPFSGGIYNEQFF.

This clonotype was observed at least ten times. The chain is built from TRBV5-1 and TRBJ1-6, with D unresolved. V was shortened by 2 bases and J by 8 bases, with 11 bases between the two germline ends. The CDR3 runs 14 residues. The V gene's germline CDR1 is SGHRS and CDR2 YFSETQ. CDR3 nucleotide sequence: TGCGCCAGCAGCTTATCGCGGGGAGATTCACCCCTCCACTTT. Protein sequence: CASSLSRGDSPLHF.

This clonotype was observed at least ten times. This rearrangement joins TRBV11-2 to TRBJ2-2; possible D gene TRBD1, 5 bases. V was clipped by 1 base and J by 2 bases, with 8 bases between them. Germline V gives CDR1 SGHAT, CDR2 FQNNGV. The length of the CDR3 is 15 residues. The CDR3 here is CASSLAGHNTGELFF. The DNA of the CDR3 is TGTGCCAGCAGCTTAGCCGGACATAACACCGGGGAGCTGTTTTTT.

This clonotype was seen repeatedly, ten times or more. The chain is built from TRBV20-1 and TRBJ2-7; the D gene is possibly TRBD1 (5 bases). Trimming stripped 5 bases from V and 7 bases from J, with 21 bases between. The CDR3 spans 14 residues. From germline, CDR1 is DFQATT and CDR2 SNEGSKA (reference sequence). In nucleotides, the CDR3 is TGCAGTGCTCAGTCCGTTTCAGGGTCAGGAGAGCAGTACTTC. It codes for CSAQSVSGSGEQYF.

This clonotype was seen a handful of times. This sequence joins TRBV7-3 and TRBJ2-3, with D perhaps TRBD2 (6 bases). There are 15 residues in the CDR3. V gave up 5 bases and J gave up 0 bases, with 12 bases separating them. Germline assignment: CDR1 SGHTA and CDR2 FQGTGA. As DNA, the CDR3 is TGTGCCAGCAGCCAACTAGCTACTAGCACAGATACGCAGTATTTT. Translated: CASSQLATSTDTQYF.

The CDR3 loop is CASSFIPGQGAHEQFF. Written as DNA, the CDR3 is TGCGCCAGCAGCTTCATACCGGGACAGGGGGCTCATGAGCAGTTCTTC. The chain is built from TRBV5-1 and TRBJ2-1; 12 bases map to TRBD1. There are 16 residues in the CDR3. V shed 2 bases and J 8 bases; nucleotides not matched to a gene: 8. Looked up from germline, CDR1 is SGHRS and CDR2 is YFSETQ.

The chain joins TRBV20-1 to TRBJ1-5; D ambiguous. This CDR3 has 14 residues. Per the germline V gene, CDR1 is DFQATT and CDR2 is SNEGSKA (reference sequence). Trimming stripped 0 bases from V and 2 bases from J, with 8 bases between. The CDR3: CSARDQVGNQPQHF. Written as DNA, the CDR3 is TGCAGTGCTAGAGATCAAGTCGGCAATCAGCCCCAGCATTTT.

The chain couples TRBV7-9 to TRBJ2-3; TRBD2 might be the D (7 bases). CDR1 SEHNR and CDR2 FQNEAQ come from the germline V gene (reference sequence). The CDR3 is 17 residues long. The V gene lost 5 bases and the J gene lost 1 base, with 19 bases spanning the gap. The CDR3 reads CASSPIGGGARTDTQYF. The CDR3 coding sequence is TGTGCCAGCAGCCCCATTGGGGGGGGGGCGCGCACAGATACGCAGTATTTT.

The sample holds many counts of this clonotype. CDR3: CASRLTGRRETQYF. CDR3 in DNA: TGTGCCAGCAGGTTGACAGGGAGGCGAGAGACCCAGTACTTC. The chain employs TRBV28 and TRBJ2-5; TRBD1 might be the D (7 bases). The CDR3 is 14 amino acids. Germline lookup yields CDR1 MDHEN and CDR2 SYDVKM. Trimming shortened V by 6 bases and J by 4 bases, and 15 bases separated the two germline ends.

This chain joins TRBV28 and TRBJ2-5, with D perhaps matching TRBD1 (5 bases). Per the germline V gene, CDR1 is MDHEN and CDR2 is SYDVKM. The germline V and J ends were trimmed by 3 bases and 1 base, with 9 bases remaining between them. The CDR3 length is 14 residues. The CDR3 bases are TGTGCCAGCAGTTTTTGGGGCCTCCAAGAGACCCAGTACTTC. This encodes CASSFWGLQETQYF. The whole variable domain, filled in from reference TRBV28 and TRBJ2-5, reads DVKVTQSSRYLVKRTGEKVFLECVQDMDHENMFWYRQDPGLGLRLIYFSYDVKMKEKGDIPEGYSVSREKKERFSLILESASTNQTSMYLCASSFWGLQETQYFGPGTRLLVL.

This clonotype was seen at least ten times. V is TRBV29-1 and J is TRBJ1-3; D unresolved. The CDR3 spans 12 residues. The ends were cut back, 2 bases at V and 3 bases at J, with 5 bases in the middle. CDR1 and CDR2 from the germline V gene are SQVTM and ANQGSEA. CDR3 amino acids: CSVELGGNTIYF. The CDR3 coding sequence is TGCAGCGTTGAATTAGGTGGAAACACCATATATTTT.

This clonotype was seen many times. The J gene is TRBJ1-6, the V gene TRBV7-9, with no clear D. The CDR3 contains 12 residues. Germline CDR1 and CDR2: SEHNR and FQNEAQ (reference sequence). With 2 bases removed from V and 9 bases from J, the gap between germline ends came to 5 bases. Written as DNA, the CDR3 is TGTGCCAGCAGCTTAAGCACTTCACCCCTCCACTTT. As protein: CASSLSTSPLHF.

V is TRBV4-3 and J is TRBJ2-2, with TRBD1 matching 8 bases. The germline CDR1 and CDR2 sequences are LGHNA and YSLEER. The CDR3 consists of 17 residues. The V and J ends lost 2 bases and 4 bases, in that order; junction bases with no gene match: 9. For the CDR3, the DNA is TGCGCCAGCAGCCAATCCCCTTGGACAGGGATCACCGGGGAGCTGTTTTTT. Protein: CASSQSPWTGITGELFF.

This sequence joins TRBV7-2 and TRBJ1-5, with D unresolved. V lost 4 bases, J lost 4 bases, and 8 bases lay in between. Germline V gene data show CDR1 as SGHTA and CDR2 as FQGNSA. The CDR3 has 13 amino acids. The CDR3 coding sequence is TGTGCCAGCAGCTCTTCAGCGAATCAGCCCCAGCATTTT. This translates into CASSSSANQPQHF.